The clone carrying this T cell receptor beta chain was counted a single time. The data stem from a study of PD-L1 blockade in urothelial cancer. On the study more broadly: A median blood sample held approximately 150,000 T cells and approximately 83,000 unique TCRs.

Sequencing was performed with immunoSEQ multiplex PCR; in TCRdb, only in-frame clones are kept and a portion is missing. The table shows tens of thousands of clones, with roughly nine tenths occurring only once. It was locally advanced or metastatic urothelial carcinoma that patients had. The length of the CDR3 is 14 residues. V lost 4 bases to trimming and J lost 1 base; unmatched junction nucleotides: 3. Germline V gives CDR1 SGHRS, CDR2 YFSETQ. The chain has TRBV5-1 and TRBJ1-1; 8 positions match TRBD1. The source is a man between 60 and 75 years old with urothelial cancer. The sequencing here drew on PBMCs, taken around atezolizumab (anti-PD-L1) treatment. The CDR3 sequence is CASSPDRANTEAFF. CDR3 nucleotides: TGCGCCAGCAGCCCGGACAGGGCGAACACTGAAGCTTTCTTT.